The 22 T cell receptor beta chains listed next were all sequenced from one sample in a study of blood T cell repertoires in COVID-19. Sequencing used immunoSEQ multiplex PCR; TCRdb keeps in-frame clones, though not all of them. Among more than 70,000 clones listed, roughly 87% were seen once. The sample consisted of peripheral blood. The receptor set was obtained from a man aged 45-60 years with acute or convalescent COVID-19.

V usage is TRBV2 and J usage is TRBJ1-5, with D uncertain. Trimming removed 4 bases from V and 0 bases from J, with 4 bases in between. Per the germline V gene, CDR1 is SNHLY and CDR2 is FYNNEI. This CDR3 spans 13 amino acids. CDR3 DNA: TGTGCCAGCAGTGGAGTTAGCAATCAGCCCCAGCATTTT. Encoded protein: CASSGVSNQPQHF.

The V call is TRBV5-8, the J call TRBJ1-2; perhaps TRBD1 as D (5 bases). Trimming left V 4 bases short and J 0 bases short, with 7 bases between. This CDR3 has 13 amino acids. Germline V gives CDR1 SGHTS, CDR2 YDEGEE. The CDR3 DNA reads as TGTGCCAGCAGCGTACAGGCTAACTATGGCTACACCTTC. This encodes CASSVQANYGYTF.

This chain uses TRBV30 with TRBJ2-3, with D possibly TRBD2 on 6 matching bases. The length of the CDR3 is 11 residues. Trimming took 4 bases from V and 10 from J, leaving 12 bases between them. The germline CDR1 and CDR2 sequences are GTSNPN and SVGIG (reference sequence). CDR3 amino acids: CAWKREWAQYF. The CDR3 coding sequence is TGTGCCTGGAAACGGGAGTGGGCGCAGTATTTT.

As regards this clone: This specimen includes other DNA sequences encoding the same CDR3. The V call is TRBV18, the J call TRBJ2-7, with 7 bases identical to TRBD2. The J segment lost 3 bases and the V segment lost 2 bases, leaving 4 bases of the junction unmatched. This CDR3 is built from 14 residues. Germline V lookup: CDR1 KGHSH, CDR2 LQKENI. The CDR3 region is CASSPGSGDYEQYV. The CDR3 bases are TGTGCCAGCTCACCAGGAAGCGGGGACTACGAGCAGTACGTC.

The CDR3 region is CASSGGGQGMETQYF. The CDR3 coding sequence is TGTGCCAGCAGCGGGGGGGGACAGGGCATGGAGACCCAGTACTTC. The chain recombines TRBV9 with TRBJ2-5, with 9 bases aligning to TRBD1. The junction had 8 bases not matched to a gene; V was cut back by 3 bases and J by 5 bases. CDR1 SGDLS and CDR2 YYNGEE come from the germline V gene. The CDR3 is made up of 15 amino acids.

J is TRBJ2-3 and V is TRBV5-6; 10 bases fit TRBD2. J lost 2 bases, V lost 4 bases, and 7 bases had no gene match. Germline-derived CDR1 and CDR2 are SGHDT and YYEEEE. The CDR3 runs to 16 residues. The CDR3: CASSGPSGGITDTQYF. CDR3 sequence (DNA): TGTGCCAGCAGCGGACCTAGCGGGGGAATCACAGATACGCAGTATTTT.

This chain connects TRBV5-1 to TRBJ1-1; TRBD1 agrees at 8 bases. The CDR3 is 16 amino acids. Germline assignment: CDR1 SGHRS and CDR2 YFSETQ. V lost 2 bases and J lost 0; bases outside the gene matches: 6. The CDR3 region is CASSFRQGLMNTEAFF. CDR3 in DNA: TGCGCCAGCAGCTTCAGACAGGGGCTTATGAACACTGAAGCTTTCTTT.

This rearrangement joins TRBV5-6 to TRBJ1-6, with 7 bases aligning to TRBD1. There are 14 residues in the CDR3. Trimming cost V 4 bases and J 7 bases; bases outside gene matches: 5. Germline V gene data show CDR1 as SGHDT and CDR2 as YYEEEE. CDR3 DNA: TGTGCCAGCAGCCTCCGGGACAGAAATTCACCCCTCCACTTT. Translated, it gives CASSLRDRNSPLHF.

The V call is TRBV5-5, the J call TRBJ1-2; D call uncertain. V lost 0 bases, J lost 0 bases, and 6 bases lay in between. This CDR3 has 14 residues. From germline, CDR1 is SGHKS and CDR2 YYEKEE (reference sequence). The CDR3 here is CASSLVTTNYGYTF. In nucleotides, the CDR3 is TGTGCCAGCAGCTTGGTGACAACTAACTATGGCTACACCTTC.

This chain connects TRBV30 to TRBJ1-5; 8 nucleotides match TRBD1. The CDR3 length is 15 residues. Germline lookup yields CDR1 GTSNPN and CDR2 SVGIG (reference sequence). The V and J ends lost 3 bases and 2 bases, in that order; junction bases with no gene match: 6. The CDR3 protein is CAWRYGQGGNQPQHF. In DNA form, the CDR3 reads TGTGCCTGGAGATATGGACAGGGAGGCAATCAGCCCCAGCATTTT. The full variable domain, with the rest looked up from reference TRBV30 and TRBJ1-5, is SQTIHQWPATLVQPVGSPLSLECTVEGTSNPNLYWYRQAAGRGLQLLFYSVGIGQISSEVPQNLSASRPQDRQFILSSKKLLLSDSGFYLCAWRYGQGGNQPQHFGDGTRLSIL.

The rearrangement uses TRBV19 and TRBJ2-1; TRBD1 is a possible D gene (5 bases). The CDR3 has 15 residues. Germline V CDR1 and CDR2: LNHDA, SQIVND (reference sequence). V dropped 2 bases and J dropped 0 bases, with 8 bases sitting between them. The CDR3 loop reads CASSIMTASYNEQFF. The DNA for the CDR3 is TGTGCCAGTAGTATAATGACAGCCTCCTACAATGAGCAGTTCTTC.

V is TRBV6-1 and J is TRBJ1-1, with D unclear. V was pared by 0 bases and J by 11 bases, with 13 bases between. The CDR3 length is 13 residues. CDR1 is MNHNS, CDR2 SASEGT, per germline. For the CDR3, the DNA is TGTGCCAGCAGTGAAGCATCCCTCCGCGGCGCTTTCTTT. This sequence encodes CASSEASLRGAFF.

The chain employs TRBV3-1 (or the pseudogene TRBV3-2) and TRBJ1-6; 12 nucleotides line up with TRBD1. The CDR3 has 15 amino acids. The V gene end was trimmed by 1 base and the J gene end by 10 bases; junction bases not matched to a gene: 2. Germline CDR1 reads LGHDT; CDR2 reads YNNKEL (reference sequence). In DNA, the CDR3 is TGTGCCAGCAGCCAAGGGGACAGGGGGCGATCACCCCTCCACTTT. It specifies CASSQGDRGRSPLHF.

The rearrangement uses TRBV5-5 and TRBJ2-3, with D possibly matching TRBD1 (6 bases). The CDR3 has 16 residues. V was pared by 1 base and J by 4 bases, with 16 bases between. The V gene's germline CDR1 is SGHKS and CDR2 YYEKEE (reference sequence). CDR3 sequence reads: CASSLRWDIPADTQYF. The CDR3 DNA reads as TGTGCCAGCAGCTTGAGGTGGGACATCCCCGCAGATACGCAGTATTTT.

The CDR3: CASSYAGQGGGYTF. The CDR3 DNA sequence: TGTGCCAGCAGTTACGCGGGACAGGGTGGAGGCTACACCTTC. This chain connects TRBV6-5 to TRBJ1-2; 9 nucleotides align to TRBD1. Looked up from germline, CDR1 is MNHEY and CDR2 is SVGAGI. V lost 2 bases, J lost 8 bases, and 6 bases stayed unmatched. The CDR3 has 14 residues.

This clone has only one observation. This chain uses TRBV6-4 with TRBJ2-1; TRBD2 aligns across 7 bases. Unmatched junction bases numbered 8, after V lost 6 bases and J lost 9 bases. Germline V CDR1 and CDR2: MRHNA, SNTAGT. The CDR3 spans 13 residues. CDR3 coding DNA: TGTGCCAGCAGCGCGTCGGGGGAGGGTGAGCAGTTCTTC. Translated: CASSASGEGEQFF.

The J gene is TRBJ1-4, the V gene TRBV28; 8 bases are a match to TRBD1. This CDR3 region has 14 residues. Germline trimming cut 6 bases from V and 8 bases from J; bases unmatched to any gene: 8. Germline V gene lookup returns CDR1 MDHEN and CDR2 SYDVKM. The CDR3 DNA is TGTGCCAGCAGCCTGGACAGGGTGGTAGAAAAACTGTTTTTT. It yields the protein CASSLDRVVEKLFF.

The CDR3 nucleotides read TGTGCCAGCAGTTCGCCTCTTCTGCGTCCCCAGCATTTT. Translated, it gives CASSSPLLRPQHF. The gene calls are TRBV28 and TRBJ1-5; D not resolved. The V gene lost 4 bases and the J gene lost 10 bases, with 14 bases spanning the gap. CDR1 and CDR2 from the germline V gene are MDHEN and SYDVKM. The CDR3 loop spans 13 amino acids.

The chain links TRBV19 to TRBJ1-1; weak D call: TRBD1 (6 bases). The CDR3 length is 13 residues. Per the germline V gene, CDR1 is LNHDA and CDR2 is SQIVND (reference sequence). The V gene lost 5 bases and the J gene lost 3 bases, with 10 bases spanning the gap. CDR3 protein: CASSHRVDTEAFF. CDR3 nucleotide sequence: TGTGCCAGTAGTCACAGGGTCGACACTGAAGCTTTCTTT. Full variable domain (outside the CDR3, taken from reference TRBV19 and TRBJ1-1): DGGITQSPKYLFRKEGQNVTLSCEQNLNHDAMYWYRQDPGQGLRLIYYSQIVNDFQKGDIAEGYSVSREKKESFPLTVTSAQKNPTAFYLCASSHRVDTEAFFGQGTRLTVV.

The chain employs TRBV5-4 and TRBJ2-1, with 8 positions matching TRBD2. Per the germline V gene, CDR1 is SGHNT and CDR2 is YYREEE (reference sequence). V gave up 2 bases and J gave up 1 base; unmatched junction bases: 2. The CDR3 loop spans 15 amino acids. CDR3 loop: CASSLGTSSYNEQFF. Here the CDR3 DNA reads TGTGCCAGCAGCTTAGGGACTAGTTCCTACAATGAGCAGTTCTTC.

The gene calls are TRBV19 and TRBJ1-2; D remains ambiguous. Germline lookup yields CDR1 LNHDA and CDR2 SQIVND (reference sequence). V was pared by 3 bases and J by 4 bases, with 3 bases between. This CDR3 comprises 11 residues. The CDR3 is CASSIRYGYTF. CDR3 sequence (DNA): TGTGCCAGTAGTATCCGCTATGGCTACACCTTC.

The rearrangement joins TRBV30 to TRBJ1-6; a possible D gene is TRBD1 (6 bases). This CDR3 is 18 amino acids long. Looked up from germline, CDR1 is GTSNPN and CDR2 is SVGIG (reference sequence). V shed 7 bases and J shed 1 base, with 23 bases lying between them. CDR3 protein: CASGSGTSAPSYNSPLHF. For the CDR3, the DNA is TGTGCCTCAGGATCCGGGACATCGGCCCCATCCTATAATTCACCCCTCCACTTT. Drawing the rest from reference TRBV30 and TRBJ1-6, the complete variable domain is SQTIHQWPATLVQPVGSPLSLECTVEGTSNPNLYWYRQAAGRGLQLLFYSVGIGQISSEVPQNLSASRPQDRQFILSSKKLLLSDSGFYLCASGSGTSAPSYNSPLHFGNGTRLTVT.